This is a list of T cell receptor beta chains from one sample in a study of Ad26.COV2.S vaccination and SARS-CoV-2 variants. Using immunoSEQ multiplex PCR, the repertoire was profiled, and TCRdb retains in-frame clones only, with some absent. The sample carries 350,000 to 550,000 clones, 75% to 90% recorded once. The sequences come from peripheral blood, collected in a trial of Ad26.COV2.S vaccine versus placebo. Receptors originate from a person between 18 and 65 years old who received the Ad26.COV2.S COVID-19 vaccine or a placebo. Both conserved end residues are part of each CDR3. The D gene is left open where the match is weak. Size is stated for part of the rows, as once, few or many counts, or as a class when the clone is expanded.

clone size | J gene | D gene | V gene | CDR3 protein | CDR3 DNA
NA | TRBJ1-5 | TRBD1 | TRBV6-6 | CASSQGTGVIQPQHF | TGTGCCAGCAGCCAGGGGACAGGGGTGATTCAGCCCCAGCATTTT
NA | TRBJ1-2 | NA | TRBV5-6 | CASSLEFRSYGYTF | TGTGCCAGCAGCTTAGAGTTTCGATCCTATGGCTACACCTTC
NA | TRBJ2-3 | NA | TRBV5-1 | CASSLGPGGTDTQYF | TGCGCCAGCAGCTTGGGACCGGGGGGCACAGATACGCAGTATTTT
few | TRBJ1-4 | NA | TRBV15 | CATSRAPRAGEKLFF | TGTGCCACCAGCCGGGCCCCACGGGCAGGCGAAAAACTGTTTTTT
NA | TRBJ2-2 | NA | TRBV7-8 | CASSPQYGELFF | TGTGCCAGCAGCCCTCAGTACGGGGAGCTGTTTTTT
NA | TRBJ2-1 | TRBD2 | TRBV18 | CASSPPRGAGTSGAYNEQFF | TGTGCCAGCTCACCACCTCGGGGCGCCGGGACTAGCGGGGCCTACAATGAGCAGTTCTTC
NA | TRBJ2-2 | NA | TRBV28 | CASSLTGTGELFF | TGTGCCAGCAGTTTAACGGGAACCGGGGAGCTGTTTTTT
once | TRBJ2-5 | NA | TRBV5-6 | CASSLDAGSGTQYF | TGTGCCAGCAGCTTGGACGCAGGGTCAGGGACCCAGTACTTC
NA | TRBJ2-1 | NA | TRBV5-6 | CASSFWGDEQFF | TGTGCCAGCAGCTTCTGGGGCGATGAGCAGTTCTTC
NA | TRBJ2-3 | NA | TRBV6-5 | CASISSHFDTQYF | TGTGCCAGTATCAGTTCCCATTTCGATACGCAGTATTTT
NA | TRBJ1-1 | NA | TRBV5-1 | CASSLGAANTEAFF | TGCGCCAGCAGCTTGGGGGCCGCTAACACTGAAGCTTTCTTT
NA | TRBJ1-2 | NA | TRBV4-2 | CASSHGPGQVYGYTF | TGTGCCAGCAGCCACGGACCCGGGCAGGTCTATGGCTACACCTTC
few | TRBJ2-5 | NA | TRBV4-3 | CASSQGGAGQETQYF | TGCGCCAGCAGCCAGGGTGGGGCTGGTCAAGAGACCCAGTACTTC
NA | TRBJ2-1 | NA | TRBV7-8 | CASSPLRGIQFF | TGTGCCAGCAGCCCCCTGCGCGGGATACAGTTCTTC
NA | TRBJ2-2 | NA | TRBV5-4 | CASSLKPLGSTGELFF | TGTGCCAGCAGTTTAAAGCCCCTGGGGAGCACCGGGGAGCTGTTTTTT
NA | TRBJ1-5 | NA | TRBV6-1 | CASSGRRTPLNQPQHF | TGTGCCAGCAGTGGACGAAGGACTCCCCTCAATCAGCCCCAGCATTTT
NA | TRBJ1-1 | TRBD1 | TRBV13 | CASSFDRGYTEAFF | TGTGCCAGCAGCTTTGACAGGGGGTACACTGAAGCTTTCTTT
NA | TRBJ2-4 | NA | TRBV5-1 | CASRIGVNKNIQYF | TGCGCCAGCCGAATAGGGGTTAACAAAAACATTCAGTACTTC
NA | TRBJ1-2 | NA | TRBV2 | CASSTVPGRTLYGYTF | TGTGCCAGCAGCACGGTCCCGGGACGGACTTTATATGGCTACACCTTC
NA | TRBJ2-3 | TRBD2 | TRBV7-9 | CASSPAGSGRADTQYF | TGTGCCAGCAGCCCGGCGGGGTCCGGGAGGGCTGATACGCAGTATTTT
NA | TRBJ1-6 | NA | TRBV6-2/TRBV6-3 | CASSSRGPSDSPLHF | TGTGCCAGCAGCTCCAGGGGACCCAGTGATTCACCCCTCCACTTT
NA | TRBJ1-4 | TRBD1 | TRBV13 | CASSLTGDSEKLFF | TGTGCCAGCAGCTTAACAGGGGATTCGGAAAAACTGTTTTTT
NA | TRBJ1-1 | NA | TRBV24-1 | CATSGAGASNTEAFF | TGTGCCACCAGTGGGGCAGGGGCATCGAACACTGAAGCTTTCTTT
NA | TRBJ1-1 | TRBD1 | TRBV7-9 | CASSQDGGTGDYTEAFF | TGTGCCAGCAGCCAAGATGGCGGGACAGGGGACTACACTGAAGCTTTCTTT
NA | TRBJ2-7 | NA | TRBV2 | CASSGGVEQYF | TGTGCCAGCAGTGGAGGGGTCGAGCAGTACTTC
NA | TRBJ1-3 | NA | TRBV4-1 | CASSQNILSGNTIYF | TGCGCCAGCAGCCAAAATATACTCTCTGGAAACACCATATATTTT
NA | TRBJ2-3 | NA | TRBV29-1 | CSVGGIVTDTQYF | TGCAGCGTTGGAGGCATCGTCACAGATACGCAGTATTTT
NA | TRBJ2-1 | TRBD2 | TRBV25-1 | CASSAAGTSAHEQFF | TGTGCCAGCAGTGCGGCAGGGACTAGCGCCCATGAGCAGTTCTTC
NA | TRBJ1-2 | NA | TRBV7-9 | CASSAREWDDGYTF | TGTGCCAGCAGCGCTCGAGAGTGGGACGATGGCTACACCTTC
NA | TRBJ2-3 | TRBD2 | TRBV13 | CASSSGLAGGPDTQYF | TGTGCCAGCAGCTCTGGACTAGCGGGAGGGCCGGATACGCAGTATTTT
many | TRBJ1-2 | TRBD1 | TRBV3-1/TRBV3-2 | CASNQERDRGNGYTF | TGTGCCAGCAACCAAGAGAGGGACAGGGGGAATGGCTACACCTTC
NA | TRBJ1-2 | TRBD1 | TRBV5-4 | CASSRTGRYGYTF | TGTGCCAGCAGCCGGACAGGGAGGTATGGCTACACCTTC
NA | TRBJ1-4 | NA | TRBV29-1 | CSVVEGSNEKLFF | TGCAGCGTTGTTGAGGGGTCTAATGAAAAACTGTTTTTT
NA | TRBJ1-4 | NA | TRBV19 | CASSPTRSGAASEKLFF | TGTGCCAGTAGTCCCACCCGGTCCGGGGCGGCCAGCGAAAAACTGTTTTTT
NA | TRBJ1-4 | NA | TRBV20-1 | CSASSIGGRGSTEKLFF | TGCAGTGCTAGTTCTATAGGGGGAAGAGGATCTACTGAAAAACTGTTTTTT
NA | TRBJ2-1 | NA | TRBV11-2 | CASSWSGRMNEQFF | TGTGCCAGCAGCTGGTCAGGGCGTATGAATGAGCAGTTCTTC
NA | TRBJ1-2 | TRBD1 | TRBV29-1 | CSVNRGIANYGYTF | TGCAGCGTTAACAGGGGTATAGCTAACTATGGCTACACCTTC
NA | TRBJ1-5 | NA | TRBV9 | CASSGTANQPQHF | TGTGCCAGCAGCGGGACAGCGAATCAGCCCCAGCATTTT
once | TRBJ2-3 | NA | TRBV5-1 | CASSPGLVTDTQYF | TGCGCCAGCAGCCCGGGACTCGTCACAGATACGCAGTATTTT
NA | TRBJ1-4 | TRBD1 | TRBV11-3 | CASSLGTETEKLFF | TGTGCCAGCAGCCTCGGGACAGAGACTGAAAAACTGTTTTTT
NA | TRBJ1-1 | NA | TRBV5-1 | CASSLEMNTEAFF | TGCGCCAGCAGCTTGGAGATGAACACTGAAGCTTTCTTT
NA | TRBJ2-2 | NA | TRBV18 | CASSPWTDPNTGELFF | TGTGCCAGCTCACCCTGGACGGATCCGAACACCGGGGAGCTGTTTTTT